The 3 T cell receptor beta chains given below trace back to one sample, sequenced in a study of CD8 T cells in Susac syndrome (dated by TCRdb to the late 2010s). The method was the immunoSEQ multiplex PCR assay. RNA was extracted using the RNeasy kit, and roughly 0.45 to 1 ug of the RNA was reverse transcribed with random hexamers. TCRdb ran its own pipeline on the public reads, namely fastp trimming at Q25 and MiXCR clone calling, and kept in-frame beta chains. Rows merge per CDR3 protein into single entries with the most common DNA and genes. Recorded for this sample are 250,000 to 300,000 distinct CDR3 sequences; approximately 85% of them occurred a single time. The top ten clonotypes cover around 0.2% of the sample. Specimen: CD8+ T cells from PBMCs. The origin of the receptors is a human donor with multiple sclerosis.

The genes are TRBV4-1 and TRBJ2-7, with a possible D match to TRBD1 (6 bases). This CDR3 region has 13 residues. Germline V gives CDR1 MGHRA, CDR2 YSYEKL. Trimming cost V 1 base and J 3 bases, with 7 bases left between them. The CDR3 reads CASSQGQDYEQYF. In DNA form, the CDR3 reads TGCGCCAGCAGCCAAGGACAGGACTACGAGCAGTACTTC.

This chain joins TRBV12-3 or TRBV12-4 and TRBJ1-2; possible D gene TRBD1, 6 bases. The CDR3 runs 14 residues. Trimming cost V 6 bases and J 7 bases, with 18 bases left between them. DNA of the CDR3: TGTGCCAGCAGCCTCCAGGAACAGGGCTCTGGCTACACCTTC. Amino acid sequence: CASSLQEQGSGYTF.

The chain uses TRBV14 and TRBJ2-7; D is uncertain. V gave up 6 bases and J gave up 4 bases, with 13 bases separating them. Germline CDR1 reads SGHDN; CDR2 reads FVKESK. The CDR3 sequence is 13 residues long. The CDR3 region is CASRSSGLYEQYF. CDR3 in DNA: TGTGCCAGCAGGTCGTCCGGGCTGTACGAGCAGTACTTC.